The clone carrying this T cell receptor beta chain was observed at least ten times. Its antigen is undetermined. The record originates from a study of metastatic and nonmetastatic thyroid tumors. Study information: Peripheral blood and tumor or nodule samples from malignant and benign thyroid patients were compared.

No patient had received any treatment before thyroid surgery. Study conclusions and caveats: Benign nodules reportedly had significantly lower TCR beta diversity than malignant thyroid tumors in blood and tumor.

The V end lost 6 bases, the J end lost 6 bases, and 18 bases lay between the germline ends. The CDR3 runs to 15 residues. Germline CDR1 LGHDT, CDR2 YNNKEL (reference sequence). Original processing notes: What underpinned the distant-metastasis classifier for papillary thyroid cancer was the set of CDR3 differences across clinicopathological groups. TCRdb re-analyzed the PCR reads through MiXCR. These V and J calls rely on TCRdb rather than the paper's analysis. The table shows about 9,000 clones, with 14% to 15% occurring only once. The rearrangement links TRBV3-1 to TRBJ2-1, with D perhaps matching TRBD1 (7 bases). The receptor was isolated from a female donor with papillary thyroid cancer or a benign thyroid nodule (not recorded which). Some clones in this sample may be carry-over from other donors' samples. Sample: blood. CDR3 residues: CASRDYGDRVNEQFF. The CDR3 nucleotides are TGTGCCAGCAGGGACTATGGGGACAGAGTCAATGAGCAGTTCTTC.